Listed below are T cell receptor beta chains from one sample, sequenced in a study of CD4 and CD8 cells across lung adenocarcinoma regions. TCRdb reprocessed the PCR reads via MiXCR and lists one record per CDR3 protein. The sample has 9,500 to 11,000 distinct CDR3 sequences; roughly 53% are singletons. The sequenced material came from CD4+ T cells from the center of a lung tumor. The receptor source for this set is a male donor with lung adenocarcinoma. The CD4 and CD8 labels of this study may be unreliable. Each CDR3 is given with its conserved first and last residue. D genes are given only for firm matches. Size is stated for part of the rows, as once, few or many counts, or as a class when the clone is expanded.

d_gene	j_gene	v_gene	abundance	CDR3nt	CDR3aa
.	TRBJ2-6	TRBV6-1	medium-sized	TGTGCCAGCAGGGCCGGAGACGGGACCTCTGGGGCCAACGTCCTGACTTTC	CASRAGDGTSGANVLTF
TRBD2	TRBJ2-1	TRBV7-3	.	TGTGCCAGCAGCTACGCTAGCGGATACAATGAGCAGTTCTTC	CASSYASGYNEQFF
TRBD1	TRBJ2-4	TRBV6-1	many	TGTGCCACCAAGGTCCCGGGACAGGGAAACATTCAGTACTTC	CATKVPGQGNIQYF
.	TRBJ2-1	TRBV6-1	.	TGTGCCAGCACCCCGGTCAGGGGCGCCACCAGTGAGCAGTTTTTT	CASTPVRGATSEQFF
.	TRBJ2-3	TRBV10-3	.	TGTGCCATGGGCTTCGAGGCTGTGAGCACAGATACGCAGTATTTT	CAMGFEAVSTDTQYF
.	TRBJ2-1	TRBV25-1	.	TGTGCCAGCAGTGTAACGGAGAATGAGCAGTTCTTC	CASSVTENEQFF
TRBD2	TRBJ2-3	TRBV6-1	.	TGTGCCAGGGGTGAGGGGGGCGGGGGGCAAGAGACCCAGTATTTT	CARGEGGGGQETQYF
.	TRBJ2-5	TRBV6-6	large	TGTGCCAGCAGCCAATCTAGCCAAGAGACCCAGTACTTC	CASSQSSQETQYF
.	TRBJ2-5	TRBV6-5	.	TGTGCCAGCAGTTACGGCGGGGACGCCAAAGAGACCCAGTACTTC	CASSYGGDAKETQYF
TRBD2	TRBJ2-1	TRBV6-5	.	TGTGCCAGCAGTTCCCCCGGACTAGCGGCCGCCTACAATGAGCAGTTCTTC	CASSSPGLAAAYNEQFF
.	TRBJ2-1	TRBV6-1	large	TGTGCCAGCGGCCCCTCTAGCAACTACAATGAGCAGTTCTTC	CASGPSSNYNEQFF
TRBD2	TRBJ2-7	TRBV27	medium-sized	TGTGCCAGCAGTTCGCGGACTAGCGGGAGTTACGAGCAGTACTTC	CASSSRTSGSYEQYF
TRBD2	TRBJ2-5	TRBV6-5	.	TGTGCCAGCAGTTCCACCGGGGGAGCGGGGGGCCGAGACAAAGATACCCAGTATTTC	CASSSTGGAGGRDKDTQYF
TRBD1	TRBJ1-4	TRBV3-1	once	TGTGCCAGCAGCCAAGCCGGCGTGGGACAGGGTAGTGAAAAACTGTTTTTT	CASSQAGVGQGSEKLFF
.	TRBJ2-3	TRBV27	.	TGTGCCAGCAGCTGCGTAGGGGGAGCGCGGGCGAAAAACATTCAGTATTTT	CASSCVGGARAKNIQYF
TRBD1	TRBJ2-7	TRBV6-1	many	TGTGCCAGCAGGCCCGGACAGGCCGCGTCTTACGAGCAGTACTTC	CASRPGQAASYEQYF
TRBD2	TRBJ2-7	TRBV6-1	few	TGTGCCAGCAGCCCACCGGGACTAGCGAATGAGCAGTACTTC	CASSPPGLANEQYF
TRBD2	TRBJ2-3	TRBV6-1	few	TGTGCCAGGGGTGAGGGGAGCGGGGGCCCAGATACCCAGTATTTT	CARGEGSGGPDTQYF
TRBD2	TRBJ2-3	TRBV6-1	many	TGTGCCAGCAGTGAAGTCGTTAGCGGGGGAGGGGGCACAGATACGCAGTATTTT	CASSEVVSGGGGTDTQYF
.	TRBJ2-4	TRBV30	.	TGTGCCTGTTCAGGGGGGGTCGGCGGGGACCGTGCCCAAAACACCCAGTACTTC	CACSGGVGGDRAQNTQYF
TRBD1	TRBJ2-2	TRBV6-5	.	TGTGCCAGCAGTTCTCGACAGACAGGGACGCAGTTTTTT	CASSSRQTGTQFF
.	TRBJ2-7	TRBV12-3/TRBV12-4	many	TGTGCCAGCGCCAGGGTTAGCTCCTACGAGCAGTACTTC	CASARVSSYEQYF
.	TRBJ2-3	TRBV6-1	.	TGTGCCAGCAGTGAGGCCGTCTTTTCGCACACAGACATGCAGTATTTC	CASSEAVFSHTDMQYF
TRBD1	TRBJ2-3	TRBV6-1	.	TGTGCCAGCACTAAGGGACAGAGCACAGATACGCAGTATTTT	CASTKGQSTDTQYF
.	TRBJ2-5	TRBV6-1	.	TGTGCCAGCAGTCAGCTTGAAGAGACCCAGTACTTC	CASSQLEETQYF
TRBD2	TRBJ2-5	TRBV6-1	.	TGTGCCAGCAGTGTGGGACTAGCGGGAGACCGGGAGACCCAGTACTTC	CASSVGLAGDRETQYF
.	TRBJ2-4	TRBV6-5	.	TGTGCCAGCAGTAACTCCAAAGACACGCAGTACTTC	CASSNSKDTQYF
.	TRBJ1-2	TRBV6-1	.	TGTGCCAGCAGTCCCTCCCTACAGGGTGACGGCTACACCTTC	CASSPSLQGDGYTF
.	TRBJ2-3	TRBV7-2	few	TGTGCCAGCAGCATATCAACAGATACGCAGTATTTT	CASSISTDTQYF
.	TRBJ2-7	TRBV6-1	medium-sized	TGTGCCAGCAACCAGGGAAGCTACGAGCAGTACTTC	CASNQGSYEQYF